What follows is one T cell receptor beta chain and its context. The CDR3 is 13 residues long. Per germline, CDR1 GTSNPN and CDR2 SVGIG (reference sequence). V lost 0 bases and J 1 base, leaving 3 bases between the germline ends. Expressed TCRB transcripts got sequenced, as all isolated RNA was reverse transcribed. The data were produced by immunoSEQ multiplex PCR, yet TCRdb's version contains in-frame clones alone and is incomplete. This table has 10,000 to 15,000 clones, about 49% appearing once. This specimen belongs to a study of beta chain features in type 1 diabetes. The receptor was derived from a man aged 18 to 29 in good health. J is TRBJ2-2 and V is TRBV30; D remains ambiguous. Material: stem cell memory CD4+ T cells from blood. The CDR3 nucleotides are TGTGCCTGGAGTGTTCAGAACACCGGGGAGCTGTTTTTT. Its translation: CAWSVQNTGELFF.